The text below deals with one TCR beta chain. These data originate in a study of T cell responses to AZD1222 COVID-19 vaccine. This CDR3 has 15 amino acids. CDR1 SGHDT and CDR2 YYEEEE come from the germline V gene. V was pared by 3 bases and J by 3 bases, with 15 bases between. The data were produced by immunoSEQ multiplex PCR, yet TCRdb's version contains in-frame clones alone and is incomplete. Of approximately 110,000 clones in the sample, over 75% were seen once. This chain connects TRBV5-6 to TRBJ1-2; D uncertain. The sample in question was peripheral blood, obtained on day 0 of AZD1222 vaccination. The receptor comes from an adult in good health. DNA of the CDR3: TGTGCCAGCAGCTCGTTCGTCCTCGGGTACTATGGCTACACCTTC. It yields the protein CASSSFVLGYYGYTF. The full variable domain, rest sourced from reference TRBV5-6 and TRBJ1-2, is DAGVTQSPTHLIKTRGQQVTLRCSPKSGHDTVSWYQQALGQGPQFIFQYYEEEERQRGNFPDRFSGHQFPNYSSELNVNALLLGDSALYLCASSSFVLGYYGYTFGSGTRLTVV.